One sample yielded the 24 T cell receptor beta chains listed below, sequenced in a study of T cells in tumors after PD-1 blockade. Profiled with immunoSEQ multiplex PCR; TCRdb holds only in-frame clones, not every one. Of some 60,000 clones detected, just under 80% appear once; the ten largest clones hold 13%. Sequences were derived from PBMCs, sampled before anti-PD-1 treatment. The receptors were sampled from a human donor with basal cell carcinoma.

The V gene is TRBV5-1, the J gene TRBJ2-4, with 10 bases matching TRBD1. Losses at the gene ends were 3 bases for V and 7 bases for J; bases not matched to a gene: 7. The V gene's germline CDR1 is SGHRS and CDR2 YFSETQ. This CDR3 is 15 amino acids long. The CDR3 nucleotides are TGCGCCAGCAGCTCAAACCGGGACAGGGGTAACATTCAGTACTTC. This gives the protein CASSSNRDRGNIQYF.

The table lists this clone with a count of one. The chain employs TRBV11-3 and TRBJ2-1; TRBD2 matches at 9 bases. The germline gives CDR1 SGHNT, CDR2 YENEEA. V dropped 5 bases and J dropped 6; count of bases not matched to a gene: 14. The CDR3 is 17 residues long. CDR3 in amino acids: CASSAARGVAGVNEQFF. The DNA of the CDR3 is TGTGCCAGCAGCGCAGCGAGAGGGGTAGCGGGGGTCAATGAGCAGTTCTTC.

The chain employs TRBV7-9 and TRBJ1-1; 7 bases fit TRBD1. The germline CDR1 and CDR2 sequences are SEHNR and FQNEAQ (reference sequence). The CDR3 contains 14 residues. J lost 1 base, V lost 7 bases, and 6 bases had no gene match. The CDR3 is CASNRDRPNTEAFF. DNA for the CDR3: TGTGCCAGCAACCGGGACAGACCGAACACTGAAGCTTTCTTT.

This rearrangement joins TRBV9 to TRBJ1-2, with 7 bases lining up with TRBD1. Germline lookup yields CDR1 SGDLS and CDR2 YYNGEE. The CDR3 runs 16 residues. The J segment lost 2 bases and the V segment lost 0 bases, leaving 7 bases of the junction unmatched. The CDR3 DNA follows: TGTGCCAGCAGCGTAGCCTGGACAGGACTCAACTATGGCTACACCTTC. It yields the protein CASSVAWTGLNYGYTF.

The chain combines TRBV25-1 with TRBJ2-1, with D unresolved. The CDR3 loop spans 13 amino acids. The germline CDR1 and CDR2 sequences are MGHDK and SYGVNS. The ends were cut back, 2 bases at V and 13 bases at J, with 15 bases in the middle. CDR3 DNA: TGTGCCAGCAGTGAAATCTCTGAGGTAGCACAGTTCTTC. It yields the protein CASSEISEVAQFF. The variable domain in full, with the rest retrieved from reference TRBV25-1 and TRBJ2-1, is EADIYQTPRYLVIGTGKKITLECSQTMGHDKMYWYQQDPGMELHLIHYSYGVNSTEKGDLSSESTVSRIRTEHFPLTLESARPSHTSQYLCASSEISEVAQFFGPGTRLTVL.

The rearrangement links TRBV19 to TRBJ1-4; the D is unclear. With 8 bases removed from V and 10 bases from J, the gap between germline ends came to 17 bases. The germline V gene has CDR1 LNHDA and CDR2 SQIVND (reference sequence). The CDR3 runs 13 residues. In nucleotides, the CDR3 is TGTGCCAGTGCCCCCGGGCCTGTCGGAAAACTGTTTTTT. Protein: CASAPGPVGKLFF.

V usage is TRBV9 and J usage is TRBJ2-2; 7 nucleotides agree with TRBD2. CDR3 length: 16 residues. The V segment lost 0 bases and the J segment 5 bases; nucleotides outside the gene matches: 7. Germline V CDR1 and CDR2: SGDLS, YYNGEE. The CDR3 DNA follows: TGTGCCAGCAGCGTAGCTGATCGGGGGGTGACCGGGGAGCTGTTTTTT. Amino acids: CASSVADRGVTGELFF.

For this clone: At one of its ends the junction is not consistent with the germline gene, which may arise from a read error. The chain employs TRBV19 and TRBJ1-4, with D hard to call. The CDR3 totals 14 residues. Per germline, CDR1 LNHDA and CDR2 SQIVND (reference sequence). The CDR3 spells CASTTERTIEKLFF. CDR3 DNA sequence: TGTGCCAGTACCACAGAGAGGACTATTGAAAAACTGTTTTTT.

This clone was found a few times. The rearrangement links TRBV19 to TRBJ1-4; 9 bases align to TRBD1. Germline V gene sequence: CDR1 LNHDA, CDR2 SQIVND (reference sequence). V trimming: 5 bases; J trimming: 8 bases; junction bases outside the gene matches: 6. This CDR3 contains 14 residues. The CDR3 bases are TGTGCCAGTAGTCTAAGGACAGGGGTGGAAAAACTGTTTTTT. It translates to CASSLRTGVEKLFF. The full variable domain, with the rest looked up from reference TRBV19 and TRBJ1-4, is DGGITQSPKYLFRKEGQNVTLSCEQNLNHDAMYWYRQDPGQGLRLIYYSQIVNDFQKGDIAEGYSVSREKKESFPLTVTSAQKNPTAFYLCASSLRTGVEKLFFGSGTQLSVL.

This clone was recorded a few times. The J gene is TRBJ1-5, the V gene TRBV2; D unresolved. Per germline, CDR1 SNHLY and CDR2 FYNNEI. V was shortened by 4 bases and J by 3 bases, with 10 bases between the two germline ends. This CDR3 spans 14 amino acids. The CDR3 reads CASSVRRDNQPQHF. As DNA, the CDR3 is TGTGCCAGCAGTGTACGCAGAGACAATCAGCCCCAGCATTTT.

V usage is TRBV4-1 and J usage is TRBJ2-5; D is unresolved. CDR3 size: 13 residues. Germline CDR1 is MGHRA and CDR2 is YSYEKL. V lost 1 base, J lost 5 bases, and 8 bases lay in between. CDR3 nucleotides: TGCGCCAGCAGCCAAGTCCCAAGGGAGACCCAGTACTTC. Its translation: CASSQVPRETQYF.

The rearrangement links TRBV9 to TRBJ1-6; tentatively, D is TRBD1 (6 bases). Germline lookup yields CDR1 SGDLS and CDR2 YYNGEE. The V and J ends lost 3 bases and 10 bases respectively, with 17 bases between them. This CDR3 spans 15 amino acids. Here the CDR3 reads CASSGNTGFGSPLHF. The CDR3, as DNA: TGTGCCAGCAGCGGAAATACAGGGTTTGGATCACCCCTCCACTTT.

The chain has TRBV6-5 and TRBJ1-4; TRBD1 aligns across 9 bases. J was trimmed by 8 bases and V by 2 bases; bases with no gene match: 6. Germline V gene data show CDR1 as MNHEY and CDR2 as SVGAGI. The CDR3 is made up of 15 amino acids. The CDR3 reads CASSYNRGQREKLFF. For the CDR3, the DNA is TGTGCCAGCAGTTACAACAGGGGGCAGCGAGAAAAACTGTTTTTT.

This clone was observed a few times. The V call is TRBV5-4, the J call TRBJ1-1; no definite D call. V dropped 1 base and J dropped 2 bases, with 9 bases sitting between them. Germline V gene data show CDR1 as SGHNT and CDR2 as YYREEE (reference sequence). The CDR3 is 14 amino acids. This chain's CDR3 is CASSLFQFNTEAFF. In DNA, the CDR3 is TGTGCCAGCAGCTTGTTTCAGTTCAACACTGAAGCTTTCTTT. The variable domain in full, completed from reference TRBV5-4 and TRBJ1-1, reads ETGVTQSPTHLIKTRGQQVTLRCSSQSGHNTVSWYQQALGQGPQFIFQYYREEENGRGNFPPRFSGLQFPNYSSELNVNALELDDSALYLCASSLFQFNTEAFFGQGTRLTVV.

This clone was picked up a small number of times. CDR3 DNA sequence: TGTGCCAGCAGCGCCCCAGGGGGCGCTGGGGCCAACGTCCTGACTTTC. This codes for CASSAPGGAGANVLTF. This chain connects TRBV3-1 (or the pseudogene TRBV3-2) to TRBJ2-6; 8 nucleotides match TRBD1. Per germline, CDR1 LGHDT and CDR2 YNNKEL (reference sequence). The V gene end was trimmed by 5 bases and the J gene end by 2 bases; junction bases not matched to a gene: 5. CDR3 length equals 16 residues.

This CDR3 is CASSIDPPGQTIWPEQFF. CDR3 nucleotides: TGTGCCAGTAGTATAGATCCCCCGGGACAGACCATTTGGCCTGAGCAGTTCTTC. The chain employs TRBV19 and TRBJ2-1; 7 nucleotides line up with TRBD1. V gave up 0 bases and J gave up 9 bases; unmatched junction bases: 17. Per the germline V gene, CDR1 is LNHDA and CDR2 is SQIVND (reference sequence). This CDR3 spans 18 amino acids.

The genes are TRBV9 and TRBJ2-3; D gene unclear. CDR3 size: 12 residues. V gave up 3 bases and J gave up 1 base, with 3 bases separating them. Germline values: CDR1 SGDLS, CDR2 YYNGEE. The CDR3 region is CASSAGTDTQYF. The CDR3 DNA reads TGTGCCAGCAGCGCGGGCACAGATACGCAGTATTTT.

This clone was seen repeatedly, ten times or more. V usage is TRBV7-3 and J usage is TRBJ2-7; D not certain. This CDR3 contains 13 residues. With 5 bases removed from V and 7 bases from J, the gap between germline ends came to 15 bases. Germline assignment: CDR1 SGHTA and CDR2 FQGTGA. The CDR3 loop is CASSENQMGEQYF. The DNA of the CDR3 is TGTGCCAGCAGCGAGAACCAAATGGGAGAGCAGTACTTC.

The chain couples TRBV6-6 to TRBJ1-2; 9 bases line up with TRBD1. With 4 bases clipped from V and 2 bases from J, the junction kept 8 bases outside the gene matches. The germline V gene has CDR1 MNHNY and CDR2 SVGAGI (reference sequence). There are 16 residues in the CDR3. The CDR3 region has the DNA TGTGCCAGCAGTTCCCTGGGACAGGGCGGAAACTATGGCTACACCTTC. It yields the protein CASSSLGQGGNYGYTF.

The chain carries TRBV11-3 and TRBJ2-5; TRBD2 is a possible D gene (5 bases). This CDR3 is 12 amino acids long. V was trimmed by 3 bases and J by 5 bases, leaving 7 bases between them. CDR1 and CDR2 (germline): SGHNT, YENEEA. CDR3 in DNA: TGTGCCAGCAGCTTCGGGATGGAGACCCAGTACTTC. Translating it yields CASSFGMETQYF.

This chain uses TRBV7-8 with TRBJ1-2; 7 nucleotides align to TRBD1. CDR1 and CDR2 from the germline V gene are SGHVS and FQNEAQ. CDR3 length: 14 amino acids. The J segment lost 5 bases and the V segment lost 2 bases, leaving 5 bases of the junction unmatched. The DNA of the CDR3 is TGTGCCAGCAGCTTAACCGGGACAGAGTATGGCTACACCTTC. Translation: CASSLTGTEYGYTF.

The V gene is TRBV5-1, the J gene TRBJ2-7; D gene unclear. The length of the CDR3 is 13 residues. V was trimmed by 4 bases and J by 6 bases, leaving 14 bases between them. Germline V lookup: CDR1 SGHRS, CDR2 YFSETQ. The DNA for the CDR3 is TGCGCCAGCAGCGTAACGGATGGCGTCGAGCAGTACTTC. It is translated as CASSVTDGVEQYF.

The chain links TRBV10-2 to TRBJ2-1; D is uncertain. There are 13 residues in the CDR3. Trimming removed 2 bases from V and 6 bases from J, with 8 bases in between. Germline V gene lookup returns CDR1 WSHSY and CDR2 SAAADI. The CDR3 DNA reads TGCGCCAGCAGTGAGGCTAGGCCCAATGAGCAGTTCTTC. Its protein is CASSEARPNEQFF.

V is TRBV29-1 and J is TRBJ1-2, with no clear D. Trimming took off 0 bases at V and 8 bases at J, with 7 bases between the two ends. CDR3 length: 11 amino acids. Germline V gene data show CDR1 as SQVTM and CDR2 as ANQGSEA. In DNA form, the CDR3 reads TGCAGCGTTGAAGATCTTAAGGGCTACACCTTC. Protein: CSVEDLKGYTF.